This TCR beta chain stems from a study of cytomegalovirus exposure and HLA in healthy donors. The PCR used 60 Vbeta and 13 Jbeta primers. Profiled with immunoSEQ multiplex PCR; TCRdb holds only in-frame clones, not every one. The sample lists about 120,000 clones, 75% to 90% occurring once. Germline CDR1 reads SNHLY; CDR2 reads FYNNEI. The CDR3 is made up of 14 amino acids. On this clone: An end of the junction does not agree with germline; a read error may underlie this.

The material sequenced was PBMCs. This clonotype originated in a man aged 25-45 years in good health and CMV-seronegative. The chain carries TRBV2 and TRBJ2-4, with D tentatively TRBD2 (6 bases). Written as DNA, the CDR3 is TGTGCCAGCAGTGACGGCGGGGCGAGGAACAGTCAGTACTTC. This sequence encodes CASSDGGARNSQYF. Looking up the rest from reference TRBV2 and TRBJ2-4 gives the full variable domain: EPEVTQTPSHQVTQMGQEVILRCVPISNHLYFYWYRQILGQKVEFLVSFYNNEISEKSEIFDDQFSVERPDGSNFTLKIRSTKLEDSAMYFCASSDGGARNSQYFGAGTRLSVL.